This TCR beta chain appears in the sequencing data of a study of blood T cells in healthy people across ages (dated by TCRdb to 2014 to 2015). Regarding the study in general: Template switching captured roughly one uniquely barcoded TCR beta cDNA molecule per two T cells in model experiments. The study measured age-related changes in TCR beta repertoire diversity using deep sequencing normalized with unique cDNA molecular identifiers. The donors were split into four age groups: young (average 16 years), middle-aged (about 40), aged (62) and long-lived (approximately 89). Donors of different ages were randomly distributed across sequencing lanes to avoid experimental bias. Two additional independent replicas of 1 million unique cDNA reads from the same blood draw were analyzed for two donors (one aged 18 to 29 and one aged 80 or older). Overall study outcomes, separate from this receptor: Bulk unsorted PBMC profiling prevented conclusive comparison of naive and antigen-experienced compartments. Compared with the aged group, the long-lived group had more naive CD4+ T cells, fewer expanded clones and increased TCR diversity, suggesting age selection. Estimates of total diversity from one million sequenced T cells were regarded as lower bounds and underestimates. Observed TCR beta diversity per million T cells fell roughly linearly with age, and a significant reduction was already apparent by age approximately 40. Because donor CMV infection status was unknown, age-related changes in expanded clonotypes were potentially confounded. A strong correlation was found between observed TCR beta diversity and the percentage of naive T cells measured by flow cytometry.

Systemically healthy Caucasian individuals from Russia, around 39 in total and aged about 6 to 90 years, were included as donors. Ten milliliters of peripheral blood were collected from each donor into EDTA-treated Vacutainer tubes. Ficoll-Paque density-gradient centrifugation was used to isolate PBMCs, with at least 6.5 million obtained per sample. Total RNA, at least 5 micrograms per sample, was extracted from PBMCs with Trizol reagent. The percentages of naive CD45RAhigh/CD27high T cells were determined by flow cytometry on a PBMC aliquot from every donor. The library came from 5' RACE. The sequencer was an Illumina HiSeq 2500. A second PCR of about 7 to 12 cycles was run with a J-beta primer mix and a sample-barcoded 5' primer. A unique molecular identifier was introduced onto each TCR beta cDNA molecule by a template-switch 5' adaptor carrying 12 random nucleotides. Each sample yielded at least 3 million CDR3-containing paired-end reads. First-strand cDNA was synthesized from all RNA with the Mint cDNA synthesis kit, primed by a TRBC-specific oligonucleotide. Following uracil-DNA glycosylase treatment, a first 18-cycle PCR with universal primers M1SS and BC2_uni_R was performed on all cDNA. As for the authors' bioinformatics: For normalization, 1 million high-quality reads, each with a distinct molecular identifier, were randomly selected from each sample. Reads with shared molecular identifiers were discarded instead of being binned into consensus sequences. MiTCR, set to a Q25 quality threshold and the strictest error-elimination algorithm, was used for CDR3 identification, clonotype clustering and error correction. A nonparametric unseen species model using Euler transformation provided a lower-bound estimate of total TCR beta diversity. Starting from the raw public reads, TCRdb applied fastp trimming at Q25, assembled clones with MiXCR and retained in-frame beta chains. One record per CDR3 amino acid sequence lists the most common genes and DNA. Here the V and J calls rest on TCRdb's processing, not on the authors' analysis. For this sample there are about 650,000 distinct CDR3 sequences; about 51% appear just once. The ten largest account for less than 15% of the sample.

CDR1 and CDR2 are drawn from the germline V gene (reference sequence): GTSNPN, SVGIG. The CDR3 starts with the cysteine, ends with the phenylalanine, and has 12 residues. Of all the DNA, just the CDR3 is kept, 36 bases in frame from base 1. Note on this clonotype: Its cognate antigen has yet to be identified. Base qualities are missing; no much larger clone stands one base away.

The sequenced sample was blood. This receptor chain uses TRBV30 and TRBJ2-7; the junction holds 9 bases that match TRBD1. The J call could be wrong; TRBJ2-5 is a better fit for the DNA end. The clonotype originates from a woman older than 75 in good health. The CDR3 region: CAWRTGGSTQYF. The nucleotides are TGTGCCTGGAGGACAGGGGGATCGACCCAGTACTTC.